Below, 26 T cell receptor beta chains from the same sample are listed, as sequenced in a study of CD8 T cells in Susac syndrome. With random hexamers, 0.5 to 1 ug RNA was reverse transcribed. TCRdb itself ran the immunoSEQ multiplex PCR reads through MiXCR, one entry per CDR3 protein. The table shows fewer than 85,000 distinct CDR3 sequences, with 95% occurring only once. The source material was CD8+ T cells from PBMCs. The receptor source for this set is a human donor with Susac syndrome.

The CDR3 spells CSAVTGEETQYF. The CDR3 DNA follows: TGCAGCGCCGTGACAGGGGAAGAGACCCAGTACTTC. The rearrangement joins TRBV29-1 to TRBJ2-5, with TRBD1 identical over 8 bases. V was clipped by 7 bases and J by 3 bases; unmatched bases: 4. The CDR3 covers 12 residues. CDR1 is SQVTM, CDR2 ANQGSEA, per germline.

The J gene is TRBJ1-1, the V gene TRBV20-1; no clear D gene. The CDR3 runs to 12 residues. V was clipped by 2 bases and J by 5 bases, with 9 bases between them. Germline-derived CDR1 and CDR2 are DFQATT and SNEGSKA (reference sequence). CDR3 coding DNA: TGCAGTGCTAGACCTCCGGATACTGAAGCTTTCTTT. Encoded protein: CSARPPDTEAFF.

This rearrangement joins TRBV29-1 to TRBJ2-2, with TRBD1 matching over 9 bases. CDR1 is SQVTM and CDR2 is ANQGSEA in the germline V gene. The CDR3 consists of 13 residues. V gave up 8 bases and J gave up 3 bases; unmatched junction bases: 4. The DNA of the CDR3 is TGCAGCTCGCGGGACAGGGACACCGGGGAGCTGTTTTTT. Translated: CSSRDRDTGELFF.

This chain joins TRBV28 and TRBJ1-2; D might be TRBD1 (5 bases). The CDR3 contains 10 residues. V was pared by 8 bases and J by 14 bases, with 15 bases between. CDR1 is MDHEN, CDR2 SYDVKM, per germline. Here the CDR3 DNA reads TGTGCCAGCGGGCCAGGGACTCCAACCTTC. It codes for CASGPGTPTF.

The count of this clonotype is one. The chain links TRBV24-1 to TRBJ2-5, with TRBD2 matching over 14 bases. The V and J ends lost 10 bases and 0 bases, in that order; junction bases with no gene match: 0. Germline assignment: CDR1 KGHDR and CDR2 SFDVKD. The CDR3 is made up of 14 amino acids. CDR3 sequence reads: CATGLAGDQETQYF. The DNA of the CDR3 is TGTGCCACGGGACTAGCGGGGGACCAAGAGACCCAGTACTTC.

The CDR3 sequence is CASLDSQETQYF. The CDR3 bases are TGTGCCTCACTTGATAGCCAAGAGACCCAGTACTTC. The chain links TRBV18 to TRBJ2-5; D gene ambiguous. The CDR3 runs 12 residues. Trimming cost V 11 bases and J 1 base, with 11 bases left between them. CDR1 is KGHSH, CDR2 LQKENI, per germline.

The chain joins TRBV11-2 to TRBJ2-2; D possibly corresponds to TRBD2 (7 bases). V lost 3 bases and J lost 5, with 13 bases in between. Germline CDR1 SGHAT, CDR2 FQNNGV. This CDR3 comprises 15 residues. The CDR3 DNA sequence: TGTGCCAGCAGCTTGGAGAGGGGGGGAACCGGGGAGCTGTTTTTT. Amino acids: CASSLERGGTGELFF.

This clonotype turned up a few times. This rearrangement joins TRBV12-3 or TRBV12-4 to TRBJ2-1; 11 positions match TRBD2. The CDR3 consists of 15 residues. V was pared by 6 bases and J by 4 bases, with 5 bases of the junction left unmatched. CDR3 bases: TGTGCCAGCAGCCCGGGACTAGCGGTTTACAATGAGCAGTTCTTC. Its translation is CASSPGLAVYNEQFF.

As regards this clonotype: At one end, the junction sequence differs from germline, possibly due to a read error. The V and J genes are TRBV20-1 and TRBJ2-1; D possibly matches TRBD1 or TRBD2 (5 bases each). The CDR3 is 9 residues long. Germline CDR1 and CDR2: DFQATT and SNEGSKA (reference sequence). DNA of the CDR3: TGCAGTGCTGACGGTATGGGACTCTTC. Its protein is CSADGMGLF.

This chain uses TRBV19 with TRBJ2-6; no firm D call. Trimming shortened V by 7 bases and J by 0 bases, and 4 bases separated the two germline ends. The CDR3 sequence is 13 residues long. CDR1 and CDR2 (germline): LNHDA, SQIVND (reference sequence). CDR3 bases: TGTGCCAGTAATCTCTCTGGGGCCAACGTCCTGACTTTC. This sequence encodes CASNLSGANVLTF.

The chain is built from TRBV30 and TRBJ1-1, with D possibly matching TRBD1 (5 bases). The germline gives CDR1 GTSNPN, CDR2 SVGIG (reference sequence). Trimming took 0 bases from V and 7 from J, leaving 12 bases between them. The CDR3 contains 13 residues. The CDR3, as DNA: TGTGCCTGGAGTGTTGGGGGATTGGGTGAAGCTTTCTTT. This encodes CAWSVGGLGEAFF.

The CDR3 protein is CATSVQGHYNEQFF. In DNA, the CDR3 is TGTGCCACCAGTGTACAGGGGCACTACAATGAGCAGTTCTTC. This sequence joins TRBV24-1 and TRBJ2-1; TRBD1 matches 7 bases. With V trimmed by 5 bases and J by 3 bases, 3 bases remained unmatched. CDR1 and CDR2 from the germline V gene are KGHDR and SFDVKD. The CDR3 loop spans 14 amino acids.

V and J are TRBV30 and TRBJ1-2, with a possible D match to TRBD1 (6 bases). The CDR3 covers 12 residues. In germline, CDR1 is GTSNPN, CDR2 SVGIG (reference sequence). Trimming removed 4 bases at V and 3 bases at J, with 9 bases between. The CDR3 reads CAWTGQYYGYTF. The DNA for the CDR3 is TGTGCCTGGACCGGACAGTACTATGGCTACACCTTC.

The chain recombines TRBV29-1 with TRBJ2-3; TRBD1 agrees at 12 bases. V was clipped by 4 bases and J by 1 base; unmatched bases: 6. The CDR3 has 16 amino acids. Germline V gene data show CDR1 as SQVTM and CDR2 as ANQGSEA. The CDR3 coding sequence is TGCAGCGTTGCCGGGACAGGGGGCGCGGGCACAGATACGCAGTATTTT. This encodes CSVAGTGGAGTDTQYF.

The J gene is TRBJ2-1, the V gene TRBV28; 13 positions agree with TRBD2. Trimming cost V 1 base and J 10 bases; bases outside gene matches: 10. This CDR3 comprises 17 residues. Germline CDR1 MDHEN, CDR2 SYDVKM. Here the CDR3 DNA reads TGTGCCAGCAGTTTATTGTCGGGGGGGGGACTAGCGGGAGAGCAGTTCTTC. Its translation: CASSLLSGGGLAGEQFF.

The chain joins TRBV21-1 to TRBJ2-7; the D call TRBD2 from the table was never checked on the DNA. TRBV21-1 counts as a pseudogene. The CDR3 consists of 16 residues. This chain's CDR3 is CASTRGRREVETEQYF. CDR3 nucleotide sequence: TGTGCCAGCACCCGTGGTAGGCGGGAGGTTGAGACCGAGCAGTACTTC.

The chain couples TRBV19 to TRBJ2-1, with D perhaps matching TRBD1 or TRBD2 (5 bases each). The CDR3 totals 12 residues. The V and J ends lost 10 bases and 5 bases respectively, with 12 bases between them. Germline CDR1 reads LNHDA; CDR2 reads SQIVND (reference sequence). CDR3 amino acids: CATRTGHNEQFF. The DNA of the CDR3 is TGTGCCACCAGGACGGGACACAATGAGCAGTTCTTC.

This chain connects TRBV5-1 to TRBJ2-5, with D maybe TRBD2 (6 bases). This CDR3 spans 13 amino acids. Between the trimmed V and J ends, which lost 5 bases and 4 bases, there was a span of 12 bases. CDR1 is SGHRS and CDR2 is YFSETQ in the germline V gene. The CDR3 DNA follows: TGCGCCAGCAGTCAGGAGGGAGTAGAGACCCAGTACTTC. Translated, it gives CASSQEGVETQYF.

The chain carries TRBV7-9 and TRBJ2-3; tentative D call: TRBD2 (5 bases). Looked up from germline, CDR1 is SEHNR and CDR2 is FQNEAQ (reference sequence). V lost 5 bases and J 8 bases, leaving 17 bases between the germline ends. This CDR3 is 14 amino acids long. CDR3 nucleotide sequence: TGTGCCAGCAGCCGGAGGCTGGATCTGGGTACGCAGTATTTT. Its protein product is CASSRRLDLGTQYF.

The chain employs TRBV27 and TRBJ2-1; 10 positions match TRBD2. The V segment lost 5 bases and the J segment 4 bases; nucleotides outside the gene matches: 5. CDR1 MNHEY and CDR2 SMNVEV come from the germline V gene (reference sequence). The CDR3 has 15 residues. The CDR3 bases are TGTGCCAGCAGTCTAGCGGGAGTCCGATACAATGAGCAGTTCTTC. This sequence encodes CASSLAGVRYNEQFF.

This clonotype appeared a few times. The chain has TRBV5-6 and TRBJ2-7; no definite D call. Trimming removed 0 bases at V and 7 bases at J, with 8 bases between. Germline assignment: CDR1 SGHDT and CDR2 YYEEEE. The CDR3 runs to 12 residues. CDR3 amino acids: CASSLGQTEQYF. The CDR3 DNA follows: TGTGCCAGCAGCTTGGGGCAGACGGAGCAGTACTTC.

This clonotype was seen just once. The chain carries TRBV5-4 and TRBJ2-3, with TRBD2 as a possible D gene (6 bases). The CDR3 contains 13 residues. Germline V gene data show CDR1 as SGHNT and CDR2 as YYREEE (reference sequence). V was cut by 9 bases and J by 0 bases, with 11 bases left in between. The CDR3 here is CATGGASTDTQYF. Written as DNA, the CDR3 is TGTGCCACCGGCGGGGCCAGCACAGATACGCAGTATTTT.

Only one count was recorded for this clonotype. J is TRBJ2-7 and V is TRBV30, with 9 bases lining up with TRBD1. The junction had 8 bases not matched to a gene; V was cut back by 1 base and J by 7 bases. The CDR3 is 14 amino acids. Germline V gives CDR1 GTSNPN, CDR2 SVGIG (reference sequence). The CDR3 sequence: CAWSAGTGHMEQYF. The CDR3 DNA is TGTGCCTGGAGTGCCGGGACAGGGCATATGGAGCAGTACTTC. Based on the CDR3 plus reference TRBV30 and TRBJ2-7, the full variable domain is SQTIHQWPATLVQPVGSPLSLECTVEGTSNPNLYWYRQAAGRGLQLLFYSVGIGQISSEVPQNLSASRPQDRQFILSSKKLLLSDSGFYLCAWSAGTGHMEQYFGPGTRLTVT.

The genes are TRBV4-2 and TRBJ2-1; D unresolved. V lost 0 bases and J 4 bases, leaving 4 bases between the germline ends. The CDR3 extends over 13 amino acids. Germline-derived CDR1 and CDR2 are LGHNA and YNFKEQ. The CDR3 loop is CASSQDAYNEQFF. The CDR3 coding sequence is TGTGCCAGCAGCCAAGACGCATACAATGAGCAGTTCTTC.

In DNA form, the CDR3 reads TGCAGTTCTCAGGAAAAAGTTACTAACTATGGCTACACCTTC. The encoded protein is CSSQEKVTNYGYTF. The chain links TRBV20-1 to TRBJ1-2, with D unresolved. CDR1 and CDR2 (germline): DFQATT, SNEGSKA (reference sequence). V was clipped by 8 bases and J by 0 bases, with 16 bases between them. The CDR3 totals 14 residues.

The chain's CDR3 is CASRDGSSYEQYF. CDR3 in DNA: TGTGCCAGTAGAGACGGAAGCTCCTACGAGCAGTACTTC. The chain has TRBV19 and TRBJ2-7; D remains ambiguous. The CDR3 totals 13 residues. Trimming cost V 6 bases and J 0 bases, with 9 bases left between them. The germline CDR1 and CDR2 sequences are LNHDA and SQIVND (reference sequence).